This TCR beta chain was sequenced in a study of PD-1 blockade in classical Hodgkin lymphoma. Findings and limits, study-wide: Those starting nivolumab under 1 year post-ASCT were excluded. Compared with healthy donors, newly diagnosed patients reportedly showed lower baseline TCR diversity.

This clone was counted a single time. The antigen is undetermined. Relapse after autologous stem cell transplantation occurred in every patient, and brentuximab vedotin exposure varied. The CDR3 covers 13 residues. V lost 7 bases to trimming and J lost 0 bases, with 13 bases between them. CDR1 is SQVTM and CDR2 is ANQGSEA in the germline V gene. The protocol was immunoSEQ multiplex PCR, while the TCRdb copy is restricted to in-frame clones and leaves out a portion. The sample holds 13,000 or so clones, about 88% seen once. The receptor was isolated from a human donor with classical Hodgkin lymphoma. The sequencing used peripheral blood mononuclear cells (PBMCs), collected at baseline. The J gene is TRBJ2-7, the V gene TRBV29-1; D gene unclear. The CDR3 is CSAADRYSYEQYF. Written as DNA, the CDR3 is TGCAGCGCTGCGGACCGCTACTCCTACGAGCAGTACTTC.